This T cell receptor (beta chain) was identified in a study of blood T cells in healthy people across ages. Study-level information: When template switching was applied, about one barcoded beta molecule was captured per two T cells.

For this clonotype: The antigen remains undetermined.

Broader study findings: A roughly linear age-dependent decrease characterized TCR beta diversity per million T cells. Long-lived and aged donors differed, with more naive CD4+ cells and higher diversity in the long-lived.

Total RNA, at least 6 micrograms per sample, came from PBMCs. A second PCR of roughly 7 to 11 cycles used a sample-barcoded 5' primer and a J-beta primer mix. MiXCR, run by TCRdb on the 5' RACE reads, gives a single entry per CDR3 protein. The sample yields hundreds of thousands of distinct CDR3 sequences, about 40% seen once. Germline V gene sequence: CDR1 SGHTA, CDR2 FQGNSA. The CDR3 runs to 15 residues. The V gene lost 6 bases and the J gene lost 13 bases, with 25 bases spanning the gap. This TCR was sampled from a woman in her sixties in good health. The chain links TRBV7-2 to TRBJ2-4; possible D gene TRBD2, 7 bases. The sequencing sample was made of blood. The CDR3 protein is CASRPIRGGRQTQYF. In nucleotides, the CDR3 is TGTGCCAGCAGACCGATTCGCGGGGGCCGCCAAACCCAGTACTTC. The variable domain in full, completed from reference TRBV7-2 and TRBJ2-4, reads GAGVSQSPSNKVTEKGKDVELRCDPISGHTALYWYRQSLGQGLEFLIYFQGNSAPDKSGLPSDRFSAERTGGSVSTLTIQRTQQEDSAVYLCASRPIRGGRQTQYFGAGTRLSVL.